This TCR beta chain was sequenced during a study of CD8+ T cells in alopecia areata. Looking at the study overall: The study gave treated patients oral tofacitinib at 5 to 10 mg twice daily. The drug, tofacitinib, lasted 6 to 18 months, followed by 6 months off drug.

cDNA prepared by RNA extraction and subsequent reverse transcription served as the template for sequencing. The method was immunoSEQ multiplex PCR; TCRdb's version includes in-frame clones alone and lacks a portion of them. The sample includes about 130,000 clones, about 50% of them seen just once. This clone was picked up a small number of times. The study team obtained lesional scalp punch biopsies and peripheral blood from alopecia areata patients. The TCR sequence derives from a human donor with alopecia areata. Source: CD8+ T cells sorted from blood, taken at week 0.

CDR3: CASSRGVGQGKAEAFF. CDR3 coding DNA: TGTGCCAGCAGCCGTGGGGTCGGACAGGGGAAAGCTGAAGCTTTCTTT. The chain employs TRBV7-9 and TRBJ1-1, with 9 positions matching TRBD1. CDR3 size: 16 residues. Germline CDR1 is SEHNR and CDR2 is FQNEAQ (reference sequence). J lost 6 bases, V lost 5 bases, and 13 bases had no gene match.